A selection of T cell receptor beta chains follows, all from one sample in a study of T cell responses to AZD1222 COVID-19 vaccine. Libraries were prepared by immunoSEQ multiplex PCR; TCRdb keeps only in-frame clonotypes and omits some of them. The sample lists approximately 150,000 clones; around 85% were seen once. The source was peripheral blood, collected 28 days after the second AZD1222 dose. The receptors shown here come from an adult who received the AZD1222 COVID-19 vaccine. Each CDR3 is given with its conserved first and last residue.

CDR3 length	V gene	J gene	CDR3 protein
15	TRBV7-2	TRBJ2-1	CASSLTGSSYNEQFF
14	TRBV5-1	TRBJ2-5	CASSLAGQGETQYF
13	TRBV29-1	TRBJ2-7	CSTKGGTTYEQYF
15	TRBV6-1	TRBJ1-5	CASSEDPGSNQPQHF
13	TRBV2	TRBJ2-5	CASSDLGAETQYF
13	TRBV28	TRBJ2-7	CATIPGQSYEQYF
17	TRBV7-9	TRBJ1-1	CASSHDWTGGAGTEAFF
15	TRBV6-1	TRBJ1-5	CASSEASGRNQPQHF
13	TRBV12-5	TRBJ2-1	CASGAGTPGEQFF
14	TRBV5-6	TRBJ1-2	CASSPGTGNYGYTF
13	TRBV27	TRBJ1-1	CASSSGGWNEAFF
15	TRBV5-1	TRBJ1-2	CASSLAAGANYGYTF
15	TRBV5-4	TRBJ1-5	CASSLGGISNQPQHF
17	TRBV5-6	TRBJ1-6	CASSFGRSGSYNSPLHF
14	TRBV27	TRBJ2-7	CASSLWGDSYEQYF
16	TRBV27	TRBJ1-3	CASSRTYLNAGNTIYF
14	TRBV2	TRBJ2-7	CASSRDLSSYEQYF
16	TRBV11-2	TRBJ1-1	CASSPSAGGRGTEAFF
14	TRBV30	TRBJ1-5	CAWSVAGGGQPQHF
13	TRBV12-3/TRBV12-4	TRBJ1-2	CASSLGIGDGYTF
19	TRBV4-2	TRBJ2-1	CASSQVLGLAGGHYNEQFF
14	TRBV6-5	TRBJ1-1	CASRIWGENTEAFF
19	TRBV4-2	TRBJ2-3	CASSQVGLAGPRRTDTQYF
16	TRBV5-1	TRBJ1-1	CASSSWTGVMNTEAFF
12	TRBV29-1	TRBJ2-3	CSPLVSPDTQYF
15	TRBV12-5	TRBJ1-5	CASGLGQGDNQPQHF
12	TRBV7-2	TRBJ1-6	CASSLGLTPLHF
14	TRBV5-6	TRBJ1-3	CASRAGASGNTIYF
16	TRBV19	TRBJ2-5	CASSSWTGGIGETQYF
14	TRBV7-9	TRBJ1-3	CASNPSGVGNTIYF
14	TRBV14	TRBJ1-1	CASSQDRGSSTAFF
15	TRBV7-2	TRBJ2-7	CASSFSRGVPYEQYF
18	TRBV21-1	TRBJ2-7	CAVGHLPCRVRSSYEQYF
15	TRBV27	TRBJ1-1	CASSLSRPDVTEAFF
14	TRBV13	TRBJ1-2	CASSPSDRGYGYTF
19	TRBV6-2/TRBV6-3	TRBJ2-7	CASSYSGTGLAGGPSEQYF
14	TRBV10-3	TRBJ1-2	CAISESSGYYGYTF
15	TRBV7-2	TRBJ1-3	CASSLVSGGGNTIYF
15	TRBV12-5	TRBJ1-1	CASGLVRVGNTEAFF
16	TRBV10-3	TRBJ1-1	CAISDLKREVVTEAFF
16	TRBV6-5	TRBJ2-2	CASSYRDTLNTGELFF
14	TRBV4-1	TRBJ1-4	CASSPTGGNEKLFF
14	TRBV6-5	TRBJ2-2	CASRGTGNTGELFF